This TCR beta chain was sequenced in a study of cytomegalovirus exposure and HLA in healthy donors. Findings and limits, study-wide: An analysis that came later showed most CMV-associated TCR beta chains appearing HLA-restricted. The listing of roughly 160 TCR beta chains classed them as cytomegalovirus-associated. TRBV6-2, TRBV6-3 and some other V segments were excluded as indistinguishable. V- and J-gene trimming in TCR beta was tied to a missense DCLRE1C variant by an analysis performed later.

A multiplex PCR was run with 60 Vbeta primers and 13 Jbeta primers. Using immunoSEQ multiplex PCR, the repertoire was profiled, and TCRdb retains in-frame clones only, with some absent. This sample has 90,000 to 130,000 clones, with roughly two thirds found just once. V was trimmed by 5 bases and J by 7 bases, leaving 18 bases between them. The CDR3 is 15 amino acids. Germline lookup yields CDR1 SNHLY and CDR2 FYNNEI. This clone was seen a handful of times. Its antigen remains unknown. The V and J genes are TRBV2 and TRBJ2-1, with a weak D call TRBD1 (6 bases). Source material: PBMCs. The sequence derives from a woman in her thirties in good health and CMV-seronegative. The CDR3 here is CASSQQGRAGNEQFF. Written as DNA, the CDR3 is TGTGCCAGCAGTCAACAGGGCAGAGCAGGTAATGAGCAGTTCTTC. Full variable domain (rest looked up from reference TRBV2 and TRBJ2-1): EPEVTQTPSHQVTQMGQEVILRCVPISNHLYFYWYRQILGQKVEFLVSFYNNEISEKSEIFDDQFSVERPDGSNFTLKIRSTKLEDSAMYFCASSQQGRAGNEQFFGPGTRLTVL.